This T cell receptor (beta chain) was sequenced for a study of CD8 T cells in ankylosing spondylitis. TCRdb ran MiXCR on the 5' RACE reads and lists one entry per CDR3 protein. The table shows 700,000 to 850,000 distinct CDR3 sequences, with 10% to 15% occurring only once. A word on this clonotype: Antigen unknown.

The CDR3 totals 14 residues. Study results and caveats: The clones that were linked to disease were reported to be significantly enriched in matched synovial fluid samples from ankylosing spondylitis patients. A CD8+ phenotype characterized the disease-linked clones, which were relatively rare in peripheral blood. Blood of patients with ankylosing spondylitis appeared to be characterized by a TCR beta motif of several highly homologous variants.

The sequence was collected from a male donor with ankylosing spondylitis. The sequenced sample consisted of blood, either unsorted or a sorted T cell fraction (not recorded which). The rearrangement links TRBV12-3 or TRBV12-4 to TRBJ1-5; no reliable D call. The J call may be incorrect, as the DNA end agrees better with TRBJ2-3. The CDR3 sequence: CASSLLQHSQPQYF. CDR3 coding DNA: TGTGCCAGCAGTTTACTACAGCATAGTCAGCCCCAGTATTTT.